This entry lists 5 T cell receptor beta chains sequenced from one sample in a study of cytotoxic CD8 clonotypes in ibrutinib-treated CLL. Clones were read by immunoSEQ multiplex PCR, and TCRdb kept only the in-frame ones, dropping some. In the table there are 150,000 or so clones, about 79% of which are singletons. The sample here was PBMCs, taken after 12 months of ibrutinib treatment. Every receptor here comes from a human donor with chronic lymphocytic leukemia.

The rearrangement joins TRBV6-5 to TRBJ2-1; D gene unclear. The ends were cut back, 5 bases at V and 4 bases at J, with 15 bases in the middle. Germline V CDR1 and CDR2: MNHEY, SVGAGI. CDR3 length: 15 amino acids. CDR3 DNA: TGTGCCAGCAGTCCCCGTCCGGTGTTATACAATGAGCAGTTCTTC. This codes for CASSPRPVLYNEQFF.

The chain employs TRBV29-1 and TRBJ2-1; the match to TRBD1 covers 10 bases. J was trimmed by 8 bases and V by 6 bases; bases with no gene match: 19. CDR1 is SQVTM and CDR2 is ANQGSEA in the germline V gene. This CDR3 spans 17 amino acids. CDR3 protein: CSVKAPGQGQAQDEQFF. CDR3 sequence (DNA): TGCAGCGTAAAAGCGCCGGGACAGGGGCAGGCTCAGGATGAGCAGTTCTTC.

The V call is TRBV27, the J call TRBJ2-1; D is undetermined. From germline, CDR1 is MNHEY and CDR2 SMNVEV (reference sequence). The CDR3 has 14 residues. V was pared by 1 base and J by 6 bases, with 10 bases between. CDR3 sequence (DNA): TGTGCCAGCAGTTTATTATCCGACCTCAATGAGCAGTTCTTC. It specifies CASSLLSDLNEQFF.

This chain links TRBV9 with TRBJ2-1, with 9 bases fitting TRBD2. Germline V gives CDR1 SGDLS, CDR2 YYNGEE. The CDR3 sequence is 15 residues long. Trimming took 4 bases from V and 4 from J; bases not matched to a gene: 6. The CDR3 DNA reads TGTGCCAGCAGCTCGACTAGCGGCAAATACAATGAGCAGTTCTTC. The encoded protein is CASSSTSGKYNEQFF. Full variable domain (rest looked up from reference TRBV9 and TRBJ2-1): DSGVTQTPKHLITATGQRVTLRCSPRSGDLSVYWYQQSLDQGLQFLIQYYNGEERAKGNILERFSAQQFPDLHSELNLSSLELGDSALYFCASSSTSGKYNEQFFGPGTRLTVL.

The gene calls are TRBV7-2 and TRBJ1-1; D remains unclear. Germline V lookup: CDR1 SGHTA, CDR2 FQGNSA. V dropped 5 bases and J dropped 1 base, with 8 bases sitting between them. CDR3 length equals 13 residues. CDR3 loop: CASSPQWNTEAFF. The CDR3 DNA reads as TGTGCCAGCAGCCCTCAGTGGAACACTGAAGCTTTCTTT.